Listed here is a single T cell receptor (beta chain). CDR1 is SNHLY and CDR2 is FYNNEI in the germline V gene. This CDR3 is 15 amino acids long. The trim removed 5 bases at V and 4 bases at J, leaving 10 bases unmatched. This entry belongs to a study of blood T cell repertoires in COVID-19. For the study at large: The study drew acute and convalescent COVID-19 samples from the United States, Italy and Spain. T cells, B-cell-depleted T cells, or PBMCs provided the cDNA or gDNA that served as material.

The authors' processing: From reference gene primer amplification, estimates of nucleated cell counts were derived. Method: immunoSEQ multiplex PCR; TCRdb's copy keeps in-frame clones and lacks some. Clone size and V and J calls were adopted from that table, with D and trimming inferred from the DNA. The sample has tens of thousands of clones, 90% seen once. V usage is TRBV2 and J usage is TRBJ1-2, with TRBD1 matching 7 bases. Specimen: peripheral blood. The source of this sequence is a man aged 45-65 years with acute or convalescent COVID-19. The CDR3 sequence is CASSTIQGSAYGYTF. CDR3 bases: TGTGCCAGCAGTACTATACAGGGGTCGGCCTATGGCTACACCTTC.